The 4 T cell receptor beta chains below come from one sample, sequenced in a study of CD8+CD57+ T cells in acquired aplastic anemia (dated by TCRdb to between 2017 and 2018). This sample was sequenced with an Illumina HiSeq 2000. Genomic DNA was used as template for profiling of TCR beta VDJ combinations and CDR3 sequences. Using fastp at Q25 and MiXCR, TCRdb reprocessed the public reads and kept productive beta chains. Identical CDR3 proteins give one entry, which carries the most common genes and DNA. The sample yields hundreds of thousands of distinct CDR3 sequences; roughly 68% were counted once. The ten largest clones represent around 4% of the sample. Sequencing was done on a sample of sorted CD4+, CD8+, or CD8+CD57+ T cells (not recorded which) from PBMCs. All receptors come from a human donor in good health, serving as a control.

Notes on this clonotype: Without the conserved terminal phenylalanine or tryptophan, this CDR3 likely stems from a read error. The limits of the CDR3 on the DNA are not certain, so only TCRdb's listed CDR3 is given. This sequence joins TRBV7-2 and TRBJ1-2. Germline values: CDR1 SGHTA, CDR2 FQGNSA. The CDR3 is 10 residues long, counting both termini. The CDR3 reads CASSCRGRYA.

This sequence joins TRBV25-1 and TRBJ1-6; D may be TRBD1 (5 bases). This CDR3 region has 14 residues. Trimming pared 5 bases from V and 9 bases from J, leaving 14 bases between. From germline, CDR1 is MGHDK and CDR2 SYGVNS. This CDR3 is CASSYGGKSSPLHF. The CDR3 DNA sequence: TGTGCCAGCAGTTACGGGGGGAAGAGTTCACCCCTCCACTTT.

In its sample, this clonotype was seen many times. The CDR3 DNA is TGTGCCAGCAGTGAACTGGGAATCGGTGGAGCTTTCTTT. Its translation is CASSELGIGGAFF. The V call is TRBV6-1, the J call TRBJ1-1, with D unresolved. V was shortened by 2 bases and J by 10 bases, with 14 bases between the two germline ends. From germline, CDR1 is MNHNS and CDR2 SASEGT. The CDR3 sequence is 13 residues long.

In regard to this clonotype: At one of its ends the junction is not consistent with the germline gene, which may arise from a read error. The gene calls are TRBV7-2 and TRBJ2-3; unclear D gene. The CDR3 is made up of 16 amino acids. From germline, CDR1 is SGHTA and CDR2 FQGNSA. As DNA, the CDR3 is TGCGCCAGCAGCCCGCGGACGGCCTATAATTCACCTCTCCAGTATTTT. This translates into CASSPRTAYNSPLQYF.